The clone carrying this T cell receptor beta chain was seen a handful of times. Its antigen is undetermined. Repertoires were generated with immunoSEQ multiplex PCR, while TCRdb's copy carries only in-frame clones and drops some. This sample carries tens of thousands of clones, 70% to 90% of them seen once, and the ten largest clones take 8.2%. Deletions cut 2 bases from V and 2 bases from J, with 10 bases between. The CDR3 is 14 residues long. The germline V gene has CDR1 LGHNA and CDR2 YNFKEQ. The entry originates in a study of OX40 agonist ivuxolimab in advanced cancers. Overall study context: Those enrolled were 82.7% male, with a mean age of about 66 years and ages from about 20 to 85.

Blood draws occurred at baseline, cycle 4 day 1, and cycle 7 day 1. Study-wide results and caveats: In general, CD8+ T cells held more expanded clones than CD4+ did, on average. Certain nonresponders additionally had low normalized T-cell clonal expansion.

The sequence was collected from an adult with an advanced solid tumor such as melanoma, head and neck, liver or kidney cancer. This chain uses TRBV4-2 with TRBJ2-7; TRBD2 is a possible D gene (5 bases). The sample in question was CD4+ or CD8+ T cells sorted from blood, obtained in a trial of the OX40 agonist ivuxolimab. CDR3 nucleotides: TGTGCCAGCAGCCAAATACAGAGGGCCTACGAGCAGTACTTC. Protein sequence: CASSQIQRAYEQYF.